This record covers a single T cell receptor beta chain. Germline loops: CDR1 MNHEY, CDR2 SMNVEV (reference sequence). Deletions cut 3 bases from V and 4 bases from J, with 12 bases between. The CDR3 contains 14 residues. These data belong to a study of control samples from healthy donors and cancer patients. Repertoires were generated with immunoSEQ multiplex PCR, while TCRdb's copy carries only in-frame clones and drops some. The data contain around 190,000 clones, around nine tenths of them seen just once; the ten biggest clones take up approximately 1.4%. The clonotype was recovered from a man aged 25 to 40 in good health. The sequencing sample was made of blood. The rearrangement uses TRBV27 and TRBJ1-2, with D perhaps TRBD1 (6 bases). CDR3 residues: CASSFSGQSYGYTF. CDR3 DNA: TGTGCCAGCAGTTTTTCCGGACAGAGCTATGGCTACACCTTC.